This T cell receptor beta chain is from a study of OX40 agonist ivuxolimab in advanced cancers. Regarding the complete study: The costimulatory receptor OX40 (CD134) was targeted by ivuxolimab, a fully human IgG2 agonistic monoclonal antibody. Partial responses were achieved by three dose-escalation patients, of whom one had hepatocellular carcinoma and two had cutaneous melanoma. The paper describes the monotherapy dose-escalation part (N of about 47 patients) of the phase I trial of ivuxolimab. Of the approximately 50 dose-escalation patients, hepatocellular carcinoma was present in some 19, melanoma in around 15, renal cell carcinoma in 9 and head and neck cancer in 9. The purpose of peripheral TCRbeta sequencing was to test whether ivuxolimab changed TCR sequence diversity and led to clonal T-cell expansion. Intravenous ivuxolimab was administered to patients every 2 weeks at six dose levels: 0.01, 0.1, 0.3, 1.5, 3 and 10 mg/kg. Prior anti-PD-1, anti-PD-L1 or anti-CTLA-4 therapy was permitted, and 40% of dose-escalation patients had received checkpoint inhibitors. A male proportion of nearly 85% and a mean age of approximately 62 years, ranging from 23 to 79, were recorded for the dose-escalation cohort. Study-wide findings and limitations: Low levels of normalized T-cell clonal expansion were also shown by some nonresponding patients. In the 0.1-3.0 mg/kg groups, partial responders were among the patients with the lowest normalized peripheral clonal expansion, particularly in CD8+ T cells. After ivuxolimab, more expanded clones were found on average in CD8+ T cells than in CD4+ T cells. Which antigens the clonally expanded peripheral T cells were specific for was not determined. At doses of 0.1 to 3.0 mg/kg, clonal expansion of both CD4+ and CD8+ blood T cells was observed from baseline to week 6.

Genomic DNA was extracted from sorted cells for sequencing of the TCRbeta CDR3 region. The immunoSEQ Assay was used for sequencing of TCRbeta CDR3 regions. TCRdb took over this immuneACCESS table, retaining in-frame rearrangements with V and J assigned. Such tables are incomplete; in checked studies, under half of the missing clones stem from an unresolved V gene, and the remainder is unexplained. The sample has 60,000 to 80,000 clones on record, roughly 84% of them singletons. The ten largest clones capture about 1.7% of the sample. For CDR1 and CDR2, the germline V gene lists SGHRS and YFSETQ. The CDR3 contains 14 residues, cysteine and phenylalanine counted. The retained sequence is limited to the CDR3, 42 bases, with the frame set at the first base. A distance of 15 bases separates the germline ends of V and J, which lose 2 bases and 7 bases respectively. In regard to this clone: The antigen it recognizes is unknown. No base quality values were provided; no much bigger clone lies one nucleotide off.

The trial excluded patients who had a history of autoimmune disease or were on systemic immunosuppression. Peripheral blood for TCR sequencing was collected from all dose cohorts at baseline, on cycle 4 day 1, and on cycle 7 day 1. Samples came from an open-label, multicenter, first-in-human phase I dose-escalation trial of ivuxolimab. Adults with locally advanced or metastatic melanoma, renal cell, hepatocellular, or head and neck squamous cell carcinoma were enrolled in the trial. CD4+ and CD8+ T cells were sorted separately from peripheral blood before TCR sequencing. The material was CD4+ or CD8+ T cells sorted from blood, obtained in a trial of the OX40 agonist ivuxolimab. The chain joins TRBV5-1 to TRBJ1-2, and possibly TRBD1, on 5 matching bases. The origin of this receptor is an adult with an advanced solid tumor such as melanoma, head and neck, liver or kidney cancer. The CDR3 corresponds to CASSLLAQGIGYTF. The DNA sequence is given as TGCGCCAGCAGCTTACTCGCCCAGGGAATTGGCTACACCTTC.